Shown below are 21 T cell receptor beta chains from a single sample sequenced in a study of OX40 agonist ivuxolimab in advanced cancers. Clones were sequenced by immunoSEQ multiplex PCR, and TCRdb holds only the in-frame ones, with some missing. The sample records about 20,000 clones, 85% to 95% being singletons. The starting material was CD4+ or CD8+ T cells sorted from blood, obtained in a trial of the OX40 agonist ivuxolimab. Receptor source: an adult with an advanced solid tumor such as melanoma, head and neck, liver or kidney cancer.

V is TRBV5-4 and J is TRBJ2-3, with D perhaps TRBD1 (6 bases). The CDR3 contains 14 residues. Germline-derived CDR1 and CDR2 are SGHNT and YYREEE (reference sequence). Trimming took off 3 bases at V and 4 bases at J, with 12 bases between the two ends. CDR3 nucleotide sequence: TGTGCCAGCAGCTGGCAGGGGAGCGCAGATACGCAGTATTTT. Protein sequence: CASSWQGSADTQYF. Complete variable domain (other parts from reference TRBV5-4 and TRBJ2-3): ETGVTQSPTHLIKTRGQQVTLRCSSQSGHNTVSWYQQALGQGPQFIFQYYREEENGRGNFPPRFSGLQFPNYSSELNVNALELDDSALYLCASSWQGSADTQYFGPGTRLTVL.

The chain is built from TRBV9 and TRBJ2-2; 9 nucleotides align to TRBD1. The CDR3 is 16 residues long. From germline, CDR1 is SGDLS and CDR2 YYNGEE. J gave up 6 bases and V 3 bases, and 9 bases lay outside the gene matches. The CDR3 sequence: CASSARLQGASGELFF. CDR3 nucleotides: TGTGCCAGCAGCGCCCGCCTACAGGGGGCATCCGGGGAGCTGTTTTTT.

As to this clone: One junction end disagrees with the germline gene, perhaps due to a read error. CDR3 residues: CASREAMGTGNYGYTF. The CDR3 DNA is TGTGCCAGCAGAGAAGCTATGGGGACAGGGAACTATGGCTACACCTTC. The chain is built from TRBV2 and TRBJ1-2; 9 positions match TRBD1. From germline, CDR1 is SNHLY and CDR2 FYNNEI. There are 16 residues in the CDR3.

V and J are TRBV5-6 and TRBJ2-7, with 7 bases identical to TRBD1. J gave up 6 bases and V 2 bases, and 11 bases lay outside the gene matches. The CDR3 length is 15 residues. From germline, CDR1 is SGHDT and CDR2 YYEEEE. The CDR3 coding sequence is TGTGCCAGCAGCTTTTTTGGGACAGAACTGTTCGAGCAGTACTTC. It translates to CASSFFGTELFEQYF.

The chain uses TRBV14 and TRBJ1-1; no definite D call. The CDR3 is 13 residues long. Germline V gene data show CDR1 as SGHDN and CDR2 as FVKESK. V was cut by 6 bases and J by 5 bases, with 13 bases left in between. CDR3 loop: CASRRRGETEAFF. The CDR3 DNA follows: TGTGCCAGCAGACGACGGGGTGAGACTGAAGCTTTCTTT. The whole variable domain, remainder taken from reference TRBV14 and TRBJ1-1, is EAGVTQFPSHSVIEKGQTVTLRCDPISGHDNLYWYRRVMGKEIKFLLHFVKESKQDESGMPNNRFLAERTGGTYSTLKVQPAELEDSGVYFCASRRRGETEAFFGQGTRLTVV.

The chain carries TRBV7-7 and TRBJ2-5, with 8 bases fitting TRBD1. V was pared by 5 bases and J by 5 bases, with 10 bases of the junction left unmatched. Germline CDR1 SSHAT, CDR2 FNYEAQ (reference sequence). The length of the CDR3 is 15 residues. The CDR3 DNA follows: TGTGCCAGCAGCCCACCAGGGGGCGTTTTGGAGACCCAGTACTTC. Residues: CASSPPGGVLETQYF.

This clone has only one observation. The gene calls are TRBV6-5 and TRBJ2-7; D is possibly TRBD1 (5 bases). Trimming removed 0 bases at V and 4 bases at J, with 10 bases between. Germline values: CDR1 MNHEY, CDR2 SVGAGI. This CDR3 is built from 14 residues. The CDR3 DNA is TGTGCCAGCAGTTACTCCGGACAACCGTACGAGCAGTACTTC. Its translation: CASSYSGQPYEQYF.

The V call is TRBV27, the J call TRBJ2-3; 10 bases fit TRBD2. Germline V gene lookup returns CDR1 MNHEY and CDR2 SMNVEV (reference sequence). Trimming took 5 bases from V and 1 from J; bases not matched to a gene: 6. The CDR3 loop spans 16 amino acids. The CDR3 sequence: CASSLLAGGGTDTQYF. For the CDR3, the DNA is TGTGCCAGCAGTCTATTAGCGGGGGGAGGCACAGATACGCAGTATTTT.

The chain combines TRBV11-2 with TRBJ1-2, with D tentatively TRBD1 (5 bases). The CDR3 sequence is 17 residues long. V shed 6 bases and J shed 2 bases, with 22 bases lying between them. Germline V CDR1 and CDR2: SGHAT, FQNNGV. CDR3 loop: CASRSLGGRGTNYGYTF. In DNA, the CDR3 is TGTGCCAGCAGATCCCTCGGCGGGCGGGGGACGAACTATGGCTACACCTTC.

J is TRBJ1-1 and V is TRBV30; the D is unclear. The V end lost 4 bases, the J end lost 1 base, and 10 bases lay between the germline ends. Germline V CDR1 and CDR2: GTSNPN, SVGIG (reference sequence). CDR3 size: 13 residues. The CDR3 nucleotides are TGTGCCTGGACAAGAGGGTCGAACACTGAAGCTTTCTTT. It specifies CAWTRGSNTEAFF.

The chain is built from TRBV5-4 and TRBJ2-2; 9 bases map to TRBD1. CDR1 is SGHNT and CDR2 is YYREEE in the germline V gene (reference sequence). V shed 4 bases, J shed 4 bases, and the junction held 5 bases outside the gene matches. This CDR3 contains 15 residues. DNA for the CDR3: TGTGCCAGCAGCGATGACAGGGGGTTCACCGGGGAGCTGTTTTTT. This encodes CASSDDRGFTGELFF.

The rearrangement links TRBV4-1 to TRBJ1-5; D gene uncertain. V lost 3 bases and J lost 6, with 12 bases in between. Germline values: CDR1 MGHRA, CDR2 YSYEKL. The CDR3 totals 14 residues. CDR3 region: CASSQQAAPQPQHF. In DNA, the CDR3 is TGCGCCAGCAGCCAGCAGGCAGCGCCTCAGCCCCAGCATTTT.

This chain joins TRBV7-9 and TRBJ2-2, with 8 bases that match TRBD1. V dropped 1 base and J dropped 0; count of bases not matched to a gene: 1. The V gene's germline CDR1 is SEHNR and CDR2 FQNEAQ (reference sequence). This CDR3 region has 16 residues. Here the CDR3 DNA reads TGTGCCAGCAGCTTAGGGGGACAGGCGAACACCGGGGAGCTGTTTTTT. Its protein is CASSLGGQANTGELFF.

The chain uses TRBV11-2 and TRBJ2-7; tentatively, D is TRBD2 (5 bases). From germline, CDR1 is SGHAT and CDR2 FQNNGV. Trimming pared 5 bases from V and 5 bases from J, leaving 19 bases between. The CDR3 runs 15 residues. The CDR3 loop is CASSPLTGLNHEQYF. The CDR3 coding sequence is TGTGCCAGCAGCCCCTTAACCGGACTCAACCACGAGCAGTACTTC.

The chain uses TRBV6-1 and TRBJ2-3; TRBD1 matches 8 bases. The germline gives CDR1 MNHNS, CDR2 SASEGT. The V gene end was trimmed by 1 base and the J gene end by 3 bases; junction bases not matched to a gene: 3. CDR3 size: 15 residues. In DNA, the CDR3 is TGTGCCAGCAGTGAAGGGACAGGGTGGACAGATACGCAGTATTTT. Amino acid sequence: CASSEGTGWTDTQYF.

The chain recombines TRBV19 with TRBJ2-3; TRBD2 is a possible D gene (7 bases). There are 16 residues in the CDR3. V was shortened by 3 bases and J by 3 bases, with 16 bases between the two germline ends. Germline assignment: CDR1 LNHDA and CDR2 SQIVND (reference sequence). The CDR3 protein is CASSIGGALLTDTQYF. DNA for the CDR3: TGTGCCAGTAGTATTGGGGGGGCGCTTCTTACAGATACGCAGTATTTT.

The chain links TRBV11-2 to TRBJ2-7; D is undetermined. The CDR3 loop spans 16 amino acids. The V and J ends lost 0 bases and 1 base respectively, with 13 bases between them. Germline V gene sequence: CDR1 SGHAT, CDR2 FQNNGV. CDR3 nucleotides: TGTGCCAGCAGCTTAGATTCTGTCACATCATCCTACGAGCAGTACTTC. The encoded protein is CASSLDSVTSSYEQYF. The whole variable domain, remainder taken from reference TRBV11-2 and TRBJ2-7, is EAGVAQSPRYKIIEKRQSVAFWCNPISGHATLYWYQQILGQGPKLLIQFQNNGVVDDSQLPKDRFSAERLKGVDSTLKIQPAKLEDSAVYLCASSLDSVTSSYEQYFGPGTRLTVT.

CDR3 sequence reads: CASSLYYGGGSYEQYF. In DNA form, the CDR3 reads TGTGCCAGCAGTTTATACTATGGCGGGGGCTCCTACGAGCAGTACTTC. This sequence joins TRBV28 and TRBJ2-7, with TRBD2 matching 7 bases. The CDR3 totals 16 residues. V lost 1 base and J lost 0; bases outside the gene matches: 6. Per the germline V gene, CDR1 is MDHEN and CDR2 is SYDVKM. Full variable domain (missing parts from reference TRBV28 and TRBJ2-7): DVKVTQSSRYLVKRTGEKVFLECVQDMDHENMFWYRQDPGLGLRLIYFSYDVKMKEKGDIPEGYSVSREKKERFSLILESASTNQTSMYLCASSLYYGGGSYEQYFGPGTRLTVT.

The chain combines TRBV6-5 with TRBJ2-5; perhaps TRBD1 as D (7 bases). V gave up 8 bases and J gave up 5 bases, with 18 bases separating them. The CDR3 length is 14 residues. Germline V gene lookup returns CDR1 MNHEY and CDR2 SVGAGI. The CDR3 here is CASSGAGGHETQYF. The CDR3 DNA sequence: TGTGCCAGCTCGGGGGCAGGGGGGCACGAGACCCAGTACTTC.

CDR3 amino acids: CASSSKNPWGTDTQYF. CDR3 DNA: TGTGCCAGCAGCTCAAAAAACCCGTGGGGCACAGATACGCAGTATTTT. The rearrangement joins TRBV7-9 to TRBJ2-3; D gene uncertain. Germline V gene data show CDR1 as SEHNR and CDR2 as FQNEAQ (reference sequence). With 4 bases removed from V and 1 base from J, the gap between germline ends came to 15 bases. The CDR3 runs to 16 residues. Combining the CDR3 with reference TRBV7-9 and TRBJ2-3 gives the whole variable domain DTGVSQNPRHKITKRGQNVTFRCDPISEHNRLYWYRQTLGQGPEFLTYFQNEAQLEKSRLLSDRFSAERPKGSFSTLEIQRTEQGDSAMYLCASSSKNPWGTDTQYFGPGTRLTVL.

This clone appeared a few times. The chain combines TRBV5-6 with TRBJ2-7; no reliable D call. Trimming removed 4 bases from V and 3 bases from J, with 11 bases in between. The CDR3 runs to 13 residues. CDR1 and CDR2 from the germline V gene are SGHDT and YYEEEE. CDR3 region: CASSPPSSYEQYF. The CDR3 coding sequence is TGTGCCAGCAGCCCCCCCTCCAGCTACGAGCAGTACTTC.